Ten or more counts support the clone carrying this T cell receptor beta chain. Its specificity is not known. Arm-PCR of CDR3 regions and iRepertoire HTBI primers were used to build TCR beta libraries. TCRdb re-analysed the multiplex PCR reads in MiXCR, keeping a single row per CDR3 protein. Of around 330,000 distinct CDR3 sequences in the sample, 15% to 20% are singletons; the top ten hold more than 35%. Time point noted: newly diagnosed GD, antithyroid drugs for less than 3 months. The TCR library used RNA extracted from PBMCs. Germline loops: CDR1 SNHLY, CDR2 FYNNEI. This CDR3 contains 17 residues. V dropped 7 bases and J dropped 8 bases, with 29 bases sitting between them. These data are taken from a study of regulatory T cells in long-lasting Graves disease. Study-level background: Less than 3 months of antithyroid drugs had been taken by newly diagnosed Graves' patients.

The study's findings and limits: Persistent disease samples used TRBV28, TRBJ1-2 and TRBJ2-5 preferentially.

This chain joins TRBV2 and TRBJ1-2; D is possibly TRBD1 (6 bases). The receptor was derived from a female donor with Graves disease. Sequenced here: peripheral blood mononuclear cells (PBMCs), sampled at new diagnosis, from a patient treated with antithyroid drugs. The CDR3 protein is CASKPLKGGYSGRGYTF. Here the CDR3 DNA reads TGTGCCAGCAAGCCGCTAAAGGGGGGGTATTCCGGGAGAGGCTACACCTTC.